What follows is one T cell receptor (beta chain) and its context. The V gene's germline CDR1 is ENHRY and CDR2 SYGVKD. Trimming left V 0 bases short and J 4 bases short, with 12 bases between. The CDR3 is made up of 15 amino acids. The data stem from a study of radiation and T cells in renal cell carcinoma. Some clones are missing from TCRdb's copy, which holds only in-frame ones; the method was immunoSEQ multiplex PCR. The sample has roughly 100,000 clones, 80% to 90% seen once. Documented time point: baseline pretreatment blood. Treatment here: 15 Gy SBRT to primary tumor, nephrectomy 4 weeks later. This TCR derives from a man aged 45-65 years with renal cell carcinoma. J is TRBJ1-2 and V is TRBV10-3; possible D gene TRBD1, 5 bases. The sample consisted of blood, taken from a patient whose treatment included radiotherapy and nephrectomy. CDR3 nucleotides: TGTGCCATCAGTGAGTCGGGGCAGGCTCCCTATGGCTACACCTTC. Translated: CAISESGQAPYGYTF.